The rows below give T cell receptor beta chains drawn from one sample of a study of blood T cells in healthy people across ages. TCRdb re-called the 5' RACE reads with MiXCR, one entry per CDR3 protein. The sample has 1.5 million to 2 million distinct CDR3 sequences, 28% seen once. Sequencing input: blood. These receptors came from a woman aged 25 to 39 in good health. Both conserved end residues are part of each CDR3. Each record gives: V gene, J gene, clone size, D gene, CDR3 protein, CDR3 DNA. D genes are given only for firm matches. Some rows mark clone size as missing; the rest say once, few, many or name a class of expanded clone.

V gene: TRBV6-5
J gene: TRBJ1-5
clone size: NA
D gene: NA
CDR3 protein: CASSTGPGEPQHF
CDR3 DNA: TGTGCCAGCAGCACGGGCCCTGGCGAGCCCCAGCATTTT

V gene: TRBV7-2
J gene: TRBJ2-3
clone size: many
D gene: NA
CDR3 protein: CASSLDPVTDTQYF
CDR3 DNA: TGTGCCAGCAGCTTAGATCCAGTCACAGATACGCAGTATTTT

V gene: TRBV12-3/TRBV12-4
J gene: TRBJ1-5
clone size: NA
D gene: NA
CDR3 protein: CASSQVPGHRPAQHF
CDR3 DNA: TGTGCCAGCAGTCAAGTCCCGGGACACCGTCCGGCCCAGCATTTT

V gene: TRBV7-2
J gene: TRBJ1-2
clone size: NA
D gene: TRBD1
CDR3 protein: CASSSDVDRGLDGYTF
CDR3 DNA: TGTGCCAGCAGCTCCGACGTGGACAGGGGGCTTGATGGCTACACCTTC

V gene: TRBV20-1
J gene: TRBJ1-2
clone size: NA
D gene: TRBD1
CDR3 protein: CSATRDRAGYGYTF
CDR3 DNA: TGCAGTGCTACCCGGGACAGGGCGGGCTATGGCTACACCTTC

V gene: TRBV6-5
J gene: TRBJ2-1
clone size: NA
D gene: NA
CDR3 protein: CASRRGTAIYNEQFF
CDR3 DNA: TGTGCCAGCAGACGGGGGACAGCAATTTACAATGAGCAGTTCTTC

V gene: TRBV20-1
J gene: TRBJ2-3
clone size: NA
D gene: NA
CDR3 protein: CSRWGPTGTQYF
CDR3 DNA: TGCAGTCGGTGGGGCCCCACAGGTACGCAGTATTTT

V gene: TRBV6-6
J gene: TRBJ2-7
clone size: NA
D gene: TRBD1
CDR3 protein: CASSRRQGVDEQYF
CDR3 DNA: TGTGCCAGCAGTCGCCGACAGGGGGTGGACGAGCAGTACTTC

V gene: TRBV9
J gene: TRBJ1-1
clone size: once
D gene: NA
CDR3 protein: CASSEGGRSTEAFF
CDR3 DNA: TGTGCCAGCAGCGAGGGAGGGCGGAGCACTGAAGCTTTCTTT

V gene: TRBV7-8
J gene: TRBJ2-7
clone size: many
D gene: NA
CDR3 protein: CASSLDRTEDEQYF
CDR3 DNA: TGTGCCAGCAGCTTAGATAGGACGGAGGACGAGCAGTACTTC

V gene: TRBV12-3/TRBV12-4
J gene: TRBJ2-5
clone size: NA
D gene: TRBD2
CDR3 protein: CVSSLGAGGRTQYF
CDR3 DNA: TGTGTCAGCAGTTTGGGAGCGGGAGGCAGGACCCAGTACTTC

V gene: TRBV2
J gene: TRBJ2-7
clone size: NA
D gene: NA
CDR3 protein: CASTAGGLEQYF
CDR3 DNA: TGTGCCAGCACCGCCGGGGGACTCGAGCAGTACTTC

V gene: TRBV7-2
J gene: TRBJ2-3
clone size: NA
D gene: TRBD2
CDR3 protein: CASSLGAGESRTTQYF
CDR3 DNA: TGTGCCAGCAGCTTAGGCGCGGGGGAGTCGAGAACTACGCAGTATTTT

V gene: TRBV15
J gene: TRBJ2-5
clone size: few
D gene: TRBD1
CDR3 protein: CATSSSGTGETQYF
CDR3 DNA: TGTGCCACCAGCAGTTCCGGGACAGGGGAGACCCAGTACTTC

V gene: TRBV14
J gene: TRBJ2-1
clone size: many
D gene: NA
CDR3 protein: CASSQAAGDEQFF
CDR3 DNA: TGTGCCAGCAGCCAAGCGGCGGGCGATGAGCAGTTCTTC

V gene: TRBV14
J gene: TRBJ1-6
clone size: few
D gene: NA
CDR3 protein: CASSQGQGINSPLHF
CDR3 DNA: TGTGCCAGCAGCCAAGGGCAGGGCATAAATTCACCCCTCCACTTT

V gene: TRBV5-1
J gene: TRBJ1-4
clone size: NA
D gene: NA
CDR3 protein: CASSLSSPGGAGEKLFF
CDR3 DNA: TGCGCCAGCAGCTTGTCTTCTCCGGGGGGCGCGGGTGAAAAACTGTTTTTT

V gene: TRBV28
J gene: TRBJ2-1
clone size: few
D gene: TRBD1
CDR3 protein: CASSLIRDRIWPYNEQFF
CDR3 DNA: TGTGCCAGCAGTCTCATCCGGGACAGAATTTGGCCCTACAATGAGCAGTTCTTC

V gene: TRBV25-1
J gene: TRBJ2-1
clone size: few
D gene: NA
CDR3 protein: CASSELSGVRDEQFF
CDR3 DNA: TGTGCCAGCAGTGAACTCTCCGGGGTTCGAGATGAGCAGTTCTTC

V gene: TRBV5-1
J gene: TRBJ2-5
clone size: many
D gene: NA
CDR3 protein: CASSLQPGSQETQYF
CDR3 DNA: TGCGCCAGCAGCCTCCAACCCGGCAGCCAAGAGACCCAGTACTTC

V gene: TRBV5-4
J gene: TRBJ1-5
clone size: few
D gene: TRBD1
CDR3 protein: CASSFRQGDQPQHF
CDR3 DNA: TGTGCCAGCAGCTTCAGGCAGGGGGATCAGCCCCAGCATTTT

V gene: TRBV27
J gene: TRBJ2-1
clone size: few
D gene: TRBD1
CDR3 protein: CASSLIQGARNEQFF
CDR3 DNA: TGTGCCAGCAGTCTTATTCAGGGGGCGCGGAATGAGCAGTTCTTC

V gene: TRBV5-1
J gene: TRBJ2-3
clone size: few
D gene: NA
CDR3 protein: CASSWTPDLSRTDTQYF
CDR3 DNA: TGCGCCAGCAGCTGGACCCCGGATTTATCCCGCACAGATACGCAGTATTTT

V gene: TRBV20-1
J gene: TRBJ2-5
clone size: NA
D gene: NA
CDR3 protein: CSAIGGRGKTQYF
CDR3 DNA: TGCAGTGCTATCGGAGGGAGAGGGAAGACCCAGTACTTC

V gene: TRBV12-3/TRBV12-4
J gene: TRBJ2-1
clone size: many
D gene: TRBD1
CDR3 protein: CASNIQGAQYNEQFF
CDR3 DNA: TGTGCCAGCAACATACAGGGGGCGCAGTACAATGAGCAGTTCTTC

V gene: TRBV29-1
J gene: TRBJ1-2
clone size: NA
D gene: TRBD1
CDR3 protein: CSGTGQSKGYTF
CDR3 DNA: TGCAGCGGAACGGGACAGTCAAAGGGCTACACCTTC

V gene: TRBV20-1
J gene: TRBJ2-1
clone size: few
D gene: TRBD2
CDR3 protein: CSATGLAGEDTYNEQFF
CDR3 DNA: TGCAGCGCCACTGGACTAGCGGGAGAAGATACCTACAATGAGCAGTTCTTC

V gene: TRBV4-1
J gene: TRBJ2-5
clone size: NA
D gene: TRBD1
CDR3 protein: CASSQMGQQETHYF
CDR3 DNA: TGCGCCAGCAGCCAAATGGGACAGCAAGAGACCCACTACTTC

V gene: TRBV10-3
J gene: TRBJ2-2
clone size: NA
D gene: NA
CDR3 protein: CAIGREANTGELFF
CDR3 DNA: TGTGCCATCGGCAGGGAAGCGAACACCGGGGAGCTGTTTTTT

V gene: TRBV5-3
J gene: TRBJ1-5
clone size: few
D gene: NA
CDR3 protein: CARSARGMSQPQHF
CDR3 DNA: TGTGCCAGAAGCGCCCGGGGGATGTCTCAGCCCCAGCATTTT

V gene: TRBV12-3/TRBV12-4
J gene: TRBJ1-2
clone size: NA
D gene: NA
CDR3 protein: CASSLPGDGTPNYGYTF
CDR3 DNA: TGTGCCAGCAGTCTCCCGGGGGACGGCACCCCTAACTATGGCTACACCTTC

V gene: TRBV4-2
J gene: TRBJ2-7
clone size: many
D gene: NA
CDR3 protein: CASSQDPGEQYF
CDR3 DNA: TGTGCCAGCAGCCAAGATCCCGGCGAGCAGTACTTC

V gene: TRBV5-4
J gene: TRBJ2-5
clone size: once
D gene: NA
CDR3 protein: CASSFWDVGTQYF
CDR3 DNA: TGTGCCAGCAGCTTTTGGGACGTGGGGACCCAGTACTTC

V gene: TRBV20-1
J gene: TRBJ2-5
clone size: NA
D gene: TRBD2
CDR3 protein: CSALAGASKTQYF
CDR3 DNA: TGCAGTGCACTAGCGGGGGCGTCAAAGACCCAGTACTTC

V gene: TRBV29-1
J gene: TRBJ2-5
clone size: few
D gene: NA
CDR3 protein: CSVEYWQGGFNEQYF
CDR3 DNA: TGCAGCGTTGAATACTGGCAGGGGGGGTTCAATGAGCAGTACTTC

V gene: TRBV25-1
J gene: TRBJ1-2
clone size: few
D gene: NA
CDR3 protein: CVSSGRTFYGYTF
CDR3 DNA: TGTGTCAGCAGTGGGAGGACCTTCTATGGCTACACCTTC

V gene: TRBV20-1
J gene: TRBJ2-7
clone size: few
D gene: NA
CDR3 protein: CSARDYSGDYEKYF
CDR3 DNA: TGCAGTGCTAGAGATTACAGCGGAGATTACGAGAAGTACTTC

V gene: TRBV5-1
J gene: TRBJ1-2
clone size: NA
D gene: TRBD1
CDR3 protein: CASSPLGTGLHGYTF
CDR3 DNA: TGCGCCAGCAGCCCACTGGGGACAGGGCTACATGGCTACACCTTC

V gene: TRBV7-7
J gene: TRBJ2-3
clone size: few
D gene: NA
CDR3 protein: CASSRMGSTDTQYF
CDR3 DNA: TGTGCCAGCAGCCGGATGGGGAGCACAGATACGCAGTATTTT

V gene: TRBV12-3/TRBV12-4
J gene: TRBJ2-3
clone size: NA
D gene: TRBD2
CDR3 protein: CASSFWGTSGTDTQYF
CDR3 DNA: TGTGCCAGCAGTTTTTGGGGGACTAGCGGCACAGATACGCAGTATTTT

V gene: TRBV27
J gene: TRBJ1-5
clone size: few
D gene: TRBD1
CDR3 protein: CASSSTGVGQPQHF
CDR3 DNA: TGTGCCAGCAGTTCGACAGGGGTAGGTCAGCCCCAGCATTTT

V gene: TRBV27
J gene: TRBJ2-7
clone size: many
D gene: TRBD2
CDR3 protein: CASSFRRSPGLAGAPVYEQYF
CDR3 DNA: TGTGCCAGCAGTTTCCGCCGCTCTCCGGGACTAGCGGGCGCCCCGGTCTACGAGCAGTACTTC

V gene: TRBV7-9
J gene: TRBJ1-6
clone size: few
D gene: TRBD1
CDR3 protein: CASSDRDPYNSPLHF
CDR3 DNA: TGTGCCAGCAGCGACAGGGATCCCTATAATTCACCCCTCCACTTT

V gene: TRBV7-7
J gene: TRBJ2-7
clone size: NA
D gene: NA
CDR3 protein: CASSFRAGPLCYEQYF
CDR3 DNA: TGTGCCAGCAGCTTCCGGGCGGGGCCACTTTGCTACGAGCAGTACTTC